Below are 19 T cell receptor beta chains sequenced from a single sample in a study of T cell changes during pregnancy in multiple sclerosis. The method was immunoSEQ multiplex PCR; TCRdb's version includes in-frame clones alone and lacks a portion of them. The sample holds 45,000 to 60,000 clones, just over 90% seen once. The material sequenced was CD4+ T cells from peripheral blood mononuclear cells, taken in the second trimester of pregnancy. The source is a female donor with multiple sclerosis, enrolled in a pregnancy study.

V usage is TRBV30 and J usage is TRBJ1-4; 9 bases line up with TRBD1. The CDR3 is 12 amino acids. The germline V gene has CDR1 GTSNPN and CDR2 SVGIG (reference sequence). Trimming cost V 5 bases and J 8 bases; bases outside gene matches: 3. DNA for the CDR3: TGTGCCTGGGACAGGGGGAAAGAAAAACTGTTTTTT. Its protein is CAWDRGKEKLFF.

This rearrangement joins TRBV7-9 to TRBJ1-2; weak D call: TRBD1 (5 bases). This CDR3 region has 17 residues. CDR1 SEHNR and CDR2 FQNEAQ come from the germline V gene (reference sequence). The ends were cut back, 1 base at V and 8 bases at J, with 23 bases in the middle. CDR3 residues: CASSLGGLPAGTGGYTF. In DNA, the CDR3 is TGTGCCAGCAGCTTAGGTGGCCTCCCGGCCGGGACTGGAGGCTACACCTTC.

The CDR3 loop reads CASSGGGSLSYEQYF. The DNA of the CDR3 is TGTGCCAGTAGCGGGGGGGGTTCCCTCTCCTACGAGCAGTACTTC. V is TRBV19 and J is TRBJ2-7; 8 bases match TRBD2. In germline, CDR1 is LNHDA, CDR2 SQIVND (reference sequence). The CDR3 length is 15 residues. V was pared by 6 bases and J by 0 bases, with 7 bases of the junction left unmatched.

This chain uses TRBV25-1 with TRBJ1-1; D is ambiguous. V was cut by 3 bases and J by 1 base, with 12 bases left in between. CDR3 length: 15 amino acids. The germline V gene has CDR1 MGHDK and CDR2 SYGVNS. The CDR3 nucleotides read TGTGCCAGCAGTGAGGGAGGGTTAGGGAACACTGAAGCTTTCTTT. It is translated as CASSEGGLGNTEAFF.

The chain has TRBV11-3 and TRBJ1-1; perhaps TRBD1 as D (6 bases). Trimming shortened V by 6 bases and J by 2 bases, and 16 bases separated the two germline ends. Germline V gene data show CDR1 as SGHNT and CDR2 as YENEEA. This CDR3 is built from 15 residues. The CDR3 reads CASSPGGGRNTEAFF. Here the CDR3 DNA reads TGTGCCAGCAGTCCGGGCGGGGGCCGTAACACTGAAGCTTTCTTT. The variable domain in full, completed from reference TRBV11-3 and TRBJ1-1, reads EAGVVQSPRYKIIEKKQPVAFWCNPISGHNTLYWYLQNLGQGPELLIRYENEEAVDDSQLPKDRFSAERLKGVDSTLKIQPAELGDSAVYLCASSPGGGRNTEAFFGQGTRLTVV.

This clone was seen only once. The DNA of the CDR3 is TGTGCCAGCAGTTTCCAGGGGCGCAGGGCTTTCTTT. It codes for CASSFQGRRAFF. This chain connects TRBV28 to TRBJ1-1; D possibly corresponds to TRBD1 (6 bases). This CDR3 comprises 12 residues. CDR1 and CDR2 (germline): MDHEN, SYDVKM. V shed 3 bases and J shed 11 bases, with 13 bases lying between them.

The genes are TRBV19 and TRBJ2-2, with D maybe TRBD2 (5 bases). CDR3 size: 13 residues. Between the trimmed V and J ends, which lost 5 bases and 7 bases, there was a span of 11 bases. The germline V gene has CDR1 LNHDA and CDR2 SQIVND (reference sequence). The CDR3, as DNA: TGTGCCAGTAGTCGGGCTAGCTTCGGGGAGCTGTTTTTT. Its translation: CASSRASFGELFF. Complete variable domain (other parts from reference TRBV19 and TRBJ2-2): DGGITQSPKYLFRKEGQNVTLSCEQNLNHDAMYWYRQDPGQGLRLIYYSQIVNDFQKGDIAEGYSVSREKKESFPLTVTSAQKNPTAFYLCASSRASFGELFFGEGSRLTVL.

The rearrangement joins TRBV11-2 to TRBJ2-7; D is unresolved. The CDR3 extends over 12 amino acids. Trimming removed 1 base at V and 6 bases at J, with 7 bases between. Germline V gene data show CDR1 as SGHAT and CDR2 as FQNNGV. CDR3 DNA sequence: TGTGCCAGCAGCTTAGCTACGGGCGAGCAGTACTTC. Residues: CASSLATGEQYF. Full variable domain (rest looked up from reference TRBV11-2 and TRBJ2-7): EAGVAQSPRYKIIEKRQSVAFWCNPISGHATLYWYQQILGQGPKLLIQFQNNGVVDDSQLPKDRFSAERLKGVDSTLKIQPAKLEDSAVYLCASSLATGEQYFGPGTRLTVT.

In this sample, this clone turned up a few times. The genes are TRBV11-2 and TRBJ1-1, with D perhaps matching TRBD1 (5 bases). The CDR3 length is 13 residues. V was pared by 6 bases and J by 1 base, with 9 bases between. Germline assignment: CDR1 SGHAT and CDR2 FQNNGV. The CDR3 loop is CASSFQGNTEAFF. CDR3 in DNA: TGTGCCAGCAGTTTTCAGGGGAACACTGAAGCTTTCTTT.

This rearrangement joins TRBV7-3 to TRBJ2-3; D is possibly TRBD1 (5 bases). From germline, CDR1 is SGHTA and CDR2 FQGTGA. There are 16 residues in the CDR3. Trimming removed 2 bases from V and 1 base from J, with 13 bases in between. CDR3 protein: CASSLDSPYGTDTQYF. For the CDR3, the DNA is TGTGCCAGCAGCTTAGACAGCCCCTATGGCACAGATACGCAGTATTTT. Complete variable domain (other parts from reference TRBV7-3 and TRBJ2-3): GAGVSQTPSNKVTEKGKYVELRCDPISGHTALYWYRQSLGQGPEFLIYFQGTGAADDSGLPNDRFFAVRPEGSVSTLKIQRTERGDSAVYLCASSLDSPYGTDTQYFGPGTRLTVL.

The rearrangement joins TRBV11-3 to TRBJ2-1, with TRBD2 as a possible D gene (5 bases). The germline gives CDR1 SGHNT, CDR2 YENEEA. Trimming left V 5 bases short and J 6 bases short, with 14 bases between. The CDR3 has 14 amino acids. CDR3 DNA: TGTGCCAGCAGCCGCGGGCCCACTGGCAATGAGCAGTTCTTC. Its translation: CASSRGPTGNEQFF.

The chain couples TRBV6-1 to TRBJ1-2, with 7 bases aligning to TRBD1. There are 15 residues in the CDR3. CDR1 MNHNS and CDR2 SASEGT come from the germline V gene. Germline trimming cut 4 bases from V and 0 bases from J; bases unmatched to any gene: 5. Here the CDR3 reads CASSALGGSNYGYTF. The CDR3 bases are TGTGCCAGCAGTGCCCTAGGGGGCTCTAACTATGGCTACACCTTC.

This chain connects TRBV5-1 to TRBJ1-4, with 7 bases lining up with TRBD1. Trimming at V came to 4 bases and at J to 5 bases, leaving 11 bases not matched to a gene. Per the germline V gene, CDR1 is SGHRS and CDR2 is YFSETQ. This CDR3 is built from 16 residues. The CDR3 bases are TGCGCCAGCAGCCCGGGGGAGACAGGGAGAAATGAAAAACTGTTTTTT. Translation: CASSPGETGRNEKLFF.

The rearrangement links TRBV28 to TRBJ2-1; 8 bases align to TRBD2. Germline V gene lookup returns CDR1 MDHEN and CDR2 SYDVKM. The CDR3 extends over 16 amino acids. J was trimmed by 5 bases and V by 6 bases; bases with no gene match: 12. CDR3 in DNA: TGTGCCAGCAGCCGTCTCTCGGGAGGGCCCCACAATGAGCAGTTCTTC. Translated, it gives CASSRLSGGPHNEQFF.

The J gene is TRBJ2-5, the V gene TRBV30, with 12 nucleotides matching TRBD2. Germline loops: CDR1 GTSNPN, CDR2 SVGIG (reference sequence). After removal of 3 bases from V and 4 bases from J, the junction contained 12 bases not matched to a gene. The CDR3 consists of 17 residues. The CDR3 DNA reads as TGTGCCTGGAGCGTAATTAGTGGGGGACTAGCGGGAGAGACCCAGTACTTC. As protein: CAWSVISGGLAGETQYF.

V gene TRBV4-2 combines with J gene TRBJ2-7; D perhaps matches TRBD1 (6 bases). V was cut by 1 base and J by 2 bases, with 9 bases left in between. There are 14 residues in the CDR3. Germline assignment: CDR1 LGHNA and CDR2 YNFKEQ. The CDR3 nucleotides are TGTGCCAGCAGCCAAGGACAGGAGACCTACGAGCAGTACTTC. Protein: CASSQGQETYEQYF.

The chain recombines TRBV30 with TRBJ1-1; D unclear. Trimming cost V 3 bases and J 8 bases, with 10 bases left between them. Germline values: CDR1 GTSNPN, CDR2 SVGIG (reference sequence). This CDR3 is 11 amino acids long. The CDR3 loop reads CAWRTGAEAFF. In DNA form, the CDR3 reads TGTGCCTGGAGAACGGGAGCCGAAGCTTTCTTT.

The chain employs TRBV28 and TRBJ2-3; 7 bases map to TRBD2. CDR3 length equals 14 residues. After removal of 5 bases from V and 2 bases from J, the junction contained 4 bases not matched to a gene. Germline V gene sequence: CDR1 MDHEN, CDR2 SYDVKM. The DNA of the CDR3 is TGTGCCAGCAGTGGCGGGACTAACACAGATACGCAGTATTTT. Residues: CASSGGTNTDTQYF. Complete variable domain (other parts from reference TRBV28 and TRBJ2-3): DVKVTQSSRYLVKRTGEKVFLECVQDMDHENMFWYRQDPGLGLRLIYFSYDVKMKEKGDIPEGYSVSREKKERFSLILESASTNQTSMYLCASSGGTNTDTQYFGPGTRLTVL.

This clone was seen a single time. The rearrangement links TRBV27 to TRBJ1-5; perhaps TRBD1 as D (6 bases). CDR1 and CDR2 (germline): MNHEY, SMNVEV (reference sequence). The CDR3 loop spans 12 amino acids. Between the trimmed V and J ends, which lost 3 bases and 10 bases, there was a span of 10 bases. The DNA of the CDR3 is TGTGCCAGCAGTTTCAGAGGGGGACCCCAGCATTTT. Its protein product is CASSFRGGPQHF.